A selection of T cell receptor beta chains follows, all from one sample in a study of T cell responses to AZD1222 COVID-19 vaccine. The protocol was immunoSEQ multiplex PCR, while the TCRdb copy is restricted to in-frame clones and leaves out a portion. The table shows 150,000 to 200,000 clones, with roughly 92% occurring only once. The sample was peripheral blood, taken on day 0 of AZD1222 vaccination. The receptors come from an adult in good health. The CDR3 runs from the conserved cysteine through the conserved F or W. The order of the fields is V gene, clone size, J gene, D gene, CDR3 protein, CDR3 DNA. A D gene is named only where the DNA matches it firmly. Only some rows state a clone size, as once, few, many or a class for expanded clones.

V gene: TRBV6-1; clone size: -; J gene: TRBJ2-7; D gene: -; CDR3 protein: CASSDPKGPSYEQYF; CDR3 DNA: TGTGCCAGCAGTGACCCCAAGGGCCCTTCCTACGAGCAGTACTTC
V gene: TRBV9; clone size: -; J gene: TRBJ1-4; D gene: TRBD1; CDR3 protein: CASSVGQGNEKLFF; CDR3 DNA: TGTGCCAGCAGCGTAGGACAGGGGAATGAAAAACTGTTTTTT
V gene: TRBV9; clone size: -; J gene: TRBJ1-6; D gene: -; CDR3 protein: CASSVVASGNSPLHF; CDR3 DNA: TGTGCCAGCAGCGTAGTAGCGTCGGGGAATTCACCCCTCCACTTT
V gene: TRBV27; clone size: -; J gene: TRBJ2-2; D gene: -; CDR3 protein: CASQGSGELFF; CDR3 DNA: TGTGCCAGCCAGGGGTCCGGGGAGCTGTTTTTT
V gene: TRBV4-3; clone size: -; J gene: TRBJ1-3; D gene: -; CDR3 protein: CASSPAGALLSGNTIYF; CDR3 DNA: TGCGCCAGCAGCCCAGCAGGAGCCCTTCTCTCTGGAAACACCATATATTTT
V gene: TRBV6-2/TRBV6-3; clone size: -; J gene: TRBJ2-5; D gene: -; CDR3 protein: CASSYPGVGTQYF; CDR3 DNA: TGTGCCAGCAGTTACCCCGGGGTAGGGACCCAGTACTTC
V gene: TRBV19; clone size: few; J gene: TRBJ1-1; D gene: -; CDR3 protein: CASSSRAMNTEAFF; CDR3 DNA: TGTGCCAGTAGTTCCAGGGCTATGAACACTGAAGCTTTCTTT
V gene: TRBV2; clone size: -; J gene: TRBJ2-1; D gene: -; CDR3 protein: CASTLQGGNEQFF; CDR3 DNA: TGTGCCAGCACCTTACAGGGGGGGAATGAGCAGTTCTTC
V gene: TRBV11-3; clone size: once; J gene: TRBJ1-1; D gene: -; CDR3 protein: CASSWGDTEAFF; CDR3 DNA: TGTGCCAGCAGCTGGGGAGACACTGAAGCTTTCTTT
V gene: TRBV7-2; clone size: -; J gene: TRBJ1-6; D gene: -; CDR3 protein: CASSETGWTIYNSPLHF; CDR3 DNA: TGTGCCAGCAGCGAGACAGGCTGGACGATTTATAATTCACCCCTCCACTTT
V gene: TRBV27; clone size: -; J gene: TRBJ1-6; D gene: -; CDR3 protein: CASSYSSYNSPLHF; CDR3 DNA: TGTGCCAGCAGTTACAGCTCCTATAATTCACCCCTCCACTTT
V gene: TRBV24-1; clone size: -; J gene: TRBJ2-3; D gene: -; CDR3 protein: CATSDPGVDTQYF; CDR3 DNA: TGTGCCACCAGTGATCCGGGCGTCGATACGCAGTATTTT
V gene: TRBV5-4; clone size: -; J gene: TRBJ2-1; D gene: TRBD1; CDR3 protein: CASSLLGGQGNNEQFF; CDR3 DNA: TGTGCCAGCAGCTTGCTAGGAGGACAGGGTAACAATGAGCAGTTCTTC
V gene: TRBV19; clone size: -; J gene: TRBJ1-1; D gene: TRBD1; CDR3 protein: CASRRQGLNTEAFF; CDR3 DNA: TGTGCCAGTAGACGACAGGGTCTCAACACTGAAGCTTTCTTT
V gene: TRBV28; clone size: -; J gene: TRBJ2-7; D gene: TRBD2; CDR3 protein: CASVGRAYEQYF; CDR3 DNA: TGTGCTTCTGTAGGGAGGGCCTACGAGCAGTACTTC
V gene: TRBV28; clone size: once; J gene: TRBJ2-2; D gene: -; CDR3 protein: CASSFLGGVPGELFF; CDR3 DNA: TGTGCCAGCAGTTTCTTAGGAGGGGTCCCCGGGGAGCTGTTTTTT
V gene: TRBV3-1/TRBV3-2; clone size: -; J gene: TRBJ1-1; D gene: -; CDR3 protein: CASSRSGLMNTEAFF; CDR3 DNA: TGTGCCAGCAGCCGATCGGGACTCATGAACACTGAAGCTTTCTTT
V gene: TRBV12-3/TRBV12-4; clone size: -; J gene: TRBJ1-1; D gene: TRBD1; CDR3 protein: CASSLGQGVSAFF; CDR3 DNA: TGTGCCAGCAGTTTAGGGCAGGGGGTCTCCGCTTTCTTT
V gene: TRBV18; clone size: -; J gene: TRBJ1-1; D gene: TRBD1; CDR3 protein: CASSKGANTEAFF; CDR3 DNA: TGTGCCAGCTCAAAGGGGGCGAACACTGAAGCTTTCTTT
V gene: TRBV30; clone size: once; J gene: TRBJ1-2; D gene: TRBD1; CDR3 protein: CAWSLIKGQGNYGYTF; CDR3 DNA: TGTGCCTGGAGTCTAATTAAGGGACAGGGGAACTATGGCTACACCTTC
V gene: TRBV27; clone size: -; J gene: TRBJ2-7; D gene: TRBD2; CDR3 protein: CASSSLGLAAYEQYF; CDR3 DNA: TGTGCCAGCAGTTCCCTTGGACTAGCGGCCTACGAGCAGTACTTC
V gene: TRBV2; clone size: -; J gene: TRBJ1-1; D gene: -; CDR3 protein: CASSRGGTEAFF; CDR3 DNA: TGTGCCAGCAGTCGGGGAGGCACTGAAGCTTTCTTT
V gene: TRBV19; clone size: once; J gene: TRBJ1-3; D gene: -; CDR3 protein: CASSIDLGSSGNTIYF; CDR3 DNA: TGTGCCAGTAGTATAGATTTAGGAAGCTCTGGAAACACCATATATTTT
V gene: TRBV27; clone size: -; J gene: TRBJ1-2; D gene: TRBD1; CDR3 protein: CASSLGQGNNYGYTF; CDR3 DNA: TGTGCCAGCAGTTTAGGACAGGGGAATAACTATGGCTACACCTTC
V gene: TRBV18; clone size: -; J gene: TRBJ1-6; D gene: TRBD1; CDR3 protein: CASSPDRGQSPLHF; CDR3 DNA: TGTGCCAGCTCTCCGGACAGGGGGCAATCACCCCTCCACTTT
V gene: TRBV12-3/TRBV12-4; clone size: -; J gene: TRBJ1-2; D gene: -; CDR3 protein: CASSFDYYGYTF; CDR3 DNA: TGTGCCAGCAGTTTTGATTACTATGGCTACACCTTC
V gene: TRBV28; clone size: -; J gene: TRBJ1-4; D gene: TRBD1; CDR3 protein: CASSSGSSTGGTEKLFF; CDR3 DNA: TGTGCCAGCAGTTCTGGGTCCTCGACAGGGGGCACTGAAAAACTGTTTTTT
V gene: TRBV3-1/TRBV3-2; clone size: -; J gene: TRBJ2-7; D gene: -; CDR3 protein: CASSQDRVEQYF; CDR3 DNA: TGTGCCAGCAGCCAAGACAGGGTTGAGCAGTACTTC
V gene: TRBV27; clone size: -; J gene: TRBJ2-2; D gene: TRBD1; CDR3 protein: CASSLDRGPAGELFF; CDR3 DNA: TGTGCCAGCAGTTTGGACAGGGGGCCCGCCGGGGAGCTGTTTTTT
V gene: TRBV27; clone size: -; J gene: TRBJ2-3; D gene: -; CDR3 protein: CASSGNTDTQYF; CDR3 DNA: TGTGCCAGCAGTGGTAACACAGATACGCAGTATTTT
V gene: TRBV27; clone size: -; J gene: TRBJ2-7; D gene: TRBD2; CDR3 protein: CASSREGLYEQYF; CDR3 DNA: TGTGCCAGCTCTAGGGAGGGTTTGTACGAGCAGTACTTC